Presented here are 28 T cell receptor beta chains from one specimen sequenced in a study of regulatory T cells in long-lasting Graves disease (dated by TCRdb to about 2021). Receptor amplification or capture employed multiplex PCR. The sequencing machine was an Illumina HiSeq 4000. To build TCR beta libraries, CDR3 regions were amplified by Arm-PCR using iRepertoire HTBI primers. TCRdb trimmed the raw reads at Q25, called clones with MiXCR and kept productive beta chains. A single entry per CDR3 protein holds the most common genes and DNA from its merged rows. Counted in this sample were about 440,000 distinct CDR3 sequences; about 15% of them appeared once. Over 15% of the sample belongs to the ten largest clones. Explained via the paper, the time point label denotes: newly diagnosed GD, antithyroid drugs for less than 3 months. RNA was extracted from PBMCs in TRIzol for both TCR sequencing and RNA sequencing.

This sample also belongs to another study, concerning T cells in Graves' hyperthyroidism and ophthalmopathy.

The starting material was peripheral blood mononuclear cells (PBMCs), obtained at new diagnosis, from a patient treated with antithyroid drugs. These receptor sequences come from a woman in her 30s with Graves disease. Donor details come from another sample of the same person, matched by shared clones.

This clonotype has at least ten counts. The chain combines TRBV2 with TRBJ1-2; D perhaps matches TRBD1 (5 bases). V dropped 4 bases and J dropped 5 bases, with 11 bases sitting between them. The CDR3 runs to 13 residues. Looked up from germline, CDR1 is SNHLY and CDR2 is FYNNEI. The CDR3 DNA follows: TGTGCCAGCAGTGGTGGGGGAAATTATGGCTACACCTTC. It codes for CASSGGGNYGYTF.

This clonotype was found many times. The chain links TRBV6-2 or TRBV6-3 to TRBJ2-7; no clear D. The V gene lost 5 bases and the J gene lost 0 bases, with 11 bases spanning the gap. CDR1 and CDR2 (germline): MNHEY, SVGEGT. The length of the CDR3 is 14 residues. The CDR3, as DNA: TGTGCCAGCAGTGAAAAGCCGAGCTCCTACGAGCAGTACTTC. Encoded protein: CASSEKPSSYEQYF.

In the case of this clonotype: A much larger clone differs by one base, so this may be a read error. The chain employs TRBV3-1 and TRBJ2-7; TRBD2 agrees at 11 bases. CDR3 size: 15 residues. CDR1 LGHDT and CDR2 YNNKEL come from the germline V gene (reference sequence). Losses at the gene ends were 4 bases for V and 6 bases for J; bases not matched to a gene: 8. CDR3 residues: CASSPRTSGSTEQYF. The CDR3 DNA reads TGTGCCAGCAGCCCGCGTACTAGCGGGAGCACCGAGCAGTACTTC.

In this sample, this clonotype turned up a few times. J is TRBJ1-1 and V is TRBV19; TRBD1 matches 8 bases. The germline gives CDR1 LNHDA, CDR2 SQIVND (reference sequence). The CDR3 runs 15 residues. The ends lost 5 bases at V and 4 bases at J; junction bases unmatched: 9. The CDR3 DNA follows: TGTGCCAGTAGTCCAGGGACAGGAGTTCTCACTGAAGCTTTCTTT. Translating gives CASSPGTGVLTEAFF. The variable domain in full, with the rest retrieved from reference TRBV19 and TRBJ1-1, is DGGITQSPKYLFRKEGQNVTLSCEQNLNHDAMYWYRQDPGQGLRLIYYSQIVNDFQKGDIAEGYSVSREKKESFPLTVTSAQKNPTAFYLCASSPGTGVLTEAFFGQGTRLTVV.

This clonotype was counted at least ten times. Here the CDR3 reads CATSRDRFRTADYGYTF. The CDR3 nucleotides are TGTGCCACCAGCAGAGATAGGTTTCGGACCGCGGACTATGGCTACACCTTC. The chain employs TRBV15 and TRBJ1-2; no firm D call. Germline V CDR1 and CDR2: LNHNV, YYDKDF (reference sequence). The length of the CDR3 is 17 residues. With 0 bases removed from V and 3 bases from J, the gap between germline ends came to 17 bases.

There are many counts of this clonotype. J is TRBJ2-2 and V is TRBV7-2; no definite D call. V was trimmed by 8 bases and J by 6 bases, leaving 10 bases between them. The CDR3 consists of 12 residues. Looked up from germline, CDR1 is SGHTA and CDR2 is FQGNSA. In DNA form, the CDR3 reads TGTGCCAGCCGACCCACTTCCGGGGAGCTGTTTTTT. Translation: CASRPTSGELFF.

V usage is TRBV5-1 and J usage is TRBJ2-1; 11 positions match TRBD1. The tail of the sequence fits TRBJ2-5 better, so the J call may be wrong. The CDR3 spans 15 residues. Germline assignment: CDR1 SGHRS and CDR2 YFSETQ. In nucleotides, the CDR3 is TGCGCCAGCAGCACGGGACAGGGGGTTCAAGAGACCCAGTACTTC. It yields the protein CASSTGQGVQETQYF.

This clonotype has only a few counts. J is TRBJ1-1 and V is TRBV6-1; D is perhaps TRBD1 (6 bases). This CDR3 has 15 amino acids. Trimming removed 5 bases from V and 5 bases from J, with 18 bases in between. Germline values: CDR1 MNHNS, CDR2 SASEGT. The CDR3 coding sequence is TGTGCCAGCAGTCGCCGGGACACCTTGGGGACTGAAGCTTTCTTT. It translates to CASSRRDTLGTEAFF.

V usage is TRBV11-2 and J usage is TRBJ2-3; D is ambiguous. The CDR3 is 13 residues long. Per the germline V gene, CDR1 is SGHAT and CDR2 is FQNNGV. Trimming pared 0 bases from V and 4 bases from J, leaving 5 bases between. The CDR3 region is CASSLDLADTQYF. The CDR3 region has the DNA TGTGCCAGCAGCTTAGATCTCGCAGATACGCAGTATTTT.

Many counts were recorded for this clonotype. The chain employs TRBV2 and TRBJ2-1; D is uncertain. The CDR3 consists of 13 residues. Trimming stripped 7 bases from V and 5 bases from J, with 12 bases between. The V gene's germline CDR1 is SNHLY and CDR2 FYNNEI. The CDR3, as DNA: TGTGCCAGCAACCGGATCCCCGACAATGAGCAGTTCTTC. Its protein product is CASNRIPDNEQFF.

V usage is TRBV7-9 and J usage is TRBJ2-5; possibly TRBD1 for D (6 bases). Per germline, CDR1 SEHNR and CDR2 FQNEAQ (reference sequence). The CDR3 sequence is 15 residues long. V was cut by 5 bases and J by 0 bases, with 13 bases left in between. CDR3 nucleotide sequence: TGTGCCAGCAGCCCAGGGGCGGACAACCAAGAGACCCAGTACTTC. Its translation is CASSPGADNQETQYF.

The chain recombines TRBV6-2 or TRBV6-3 with TRBJ2-6; D is perhaps TRBD2 (6 bases). V gave up 11 bases and J gave up 0 bases, with 14 bases separating them. This CDR3 has 15 amino acids. Germline V CDR1 and CDR2: MNHEY, SVGEGT. CDR3 protein: CARGTDGSGANVLTF. CDR3 nucleotide sequence: TGTGCCCGGGGGACTGATGGCTCTGGGGCCAACGTCCTGACTTTC.

This clonotype was counted ten times or more. This chain's CDR3 is CASSVRAGLAGGSAEEFF. In nucleotides, the CDR3 is TGTGCCAGCAGCGTACGCGCGGGACTAGCGGGAGGTTCTGCCGAGGAGTTCTTC. V gene TRBV9 combines with J gene TRBJ2-1; 15 nucleotides agree with TRBD2. J gave up 14 bases and V 1 base, and 16 bases lay outside the gene matches. CDR3 length equals 18 residues. The germline CDR1 and CDR2 sequences are SGDLS and YYNGEE.

V is TRBV27 and J is TRBJ2-4; D may be TRBD1 or TRBD2 (6 bases each). Trimming stripped 6 bases from V and 1 base from J, with 13 bases between. The CDR3 covers 15 residues. Germline V gene sequence: CDR1 MNHEY, CDR2 SMNVEV (reference sequence). DNA for the CDR3: TGTGCCAGCAGCCCGGGGGCCTGGGCCAAAAACATTCAGTACTTC. It encodes CASSPGAWAKNIQYF.

The chain couples TRBV20-1 to TRBJ1-5; no firm D call. V lost 2 bases, J lost 2 bases, and 10 bases lay in between. CDR3 length: 14 residues. Germline CDR1 is DFQATT and CDR2 is SNEGSKA (reference sequence). CDR3 region: CSARFGVGNQPQHF. As DNA, the CDR3 is TGCAGTGCTAGATTCGGGGTCGGCAATCAGCCCCAGCATTTT.

This clonotype has just a few counts. CDR3 residues: CASSDSRHVNSNQPQHF. The DNA for the CDR3 is TGTGCCAGCAGTGACTCCCGACACGTTAATAGCAATCAGCCCCAGCATTTT. This chain uses TRBV6-1 with TRBJ1-5; D is unresolved. Germline assignment: CDR1 MNHNS and CDR2 SASEGT. Trimming shortened V by 3 bases and J by 0 bases, and 15 bases separated the two germline ends. CDR3 length: 17 residues.

This clonotype was counted only a few times. A single base separates this from a much larger clone, so it may be a read error. V and J are TRBV15 and TRBJ1-1, with D unresolved. V lost 4 bases and J 4 bases, leaving 7 bases between the germline ends. The CDR3 is 12 residues long. Germline V gives CDR1 LNHNV, CDR2 YYDKDF (reference sequence). The DNA of the CDR3 is TGTGCCACCAGCACAATGAGCACTGAAGCTTTCTTT. This gives the protein CATSTMSTEAFF.

This clonotype was recorded many times. J is TRBJ1-2 and V is TRBV2, with 7 bases that match TRBD1. Germline CDR1 is SNHLY and CDR2 is FYNNEI. Unmatched junction bases numbered 7, after V lost 6 bases and J lost 3 bases. The CDR3 has 14 residues. CDR3 sequence: CASSTTGTDYGYTF. Here the CDR3 DNA reads TGTGCCAGCAGCACTACCGGGACAGACTATGGCTACACCTTC.

This chain connects TRBV11-3 to TRBJ2-2, with a tentative D call TRBD2 (6 bases). CDR3 length: 14 amino acids. Germline loops: CDR1 SGHNT, CDR2 YENEEA. The ends were cut back, 3 bases at V and 5 bases at J, with 10 bases in the middle. The CDR3: CASSFDSGTGELFF. CDR3 nucleotides: TGTGCCAGCAGCTTTGATAGCGGAACCGGGGAGCTGTTTTTT. Full variable domain (missing parts from reference TRBV11-3 and TRBJ2-2): EAGVVQSPRYKIIEKKQPVAFWCNPISGHNTLYWYLQNLGQGPELLIRYENEEAVDDSQLPKDRFSAERLKGVDSTLKIQPAELGDSAVYLCASSFDSGTGELFFGEGSRLTVL.

This clonotype showed up many times. V usage is TRBV12-3 or TRBV12-4 and J usage is TRBJ2-5, with 8 nucleotides matching TRBD1. The trim removed 6 bases at V and 4 bases at J, leaving 7 bases unmatched. The CDR3 has 14 amino acids. The CDR3 sequence: CASRYRQGTETQYF. For the CDR3, the DNA is TGTGCCAGCAGATACCGACAGGGGACAGAGACCCAGTACTTC.

Ten or more counts support this clonotype. The DNA of the CDR3 is TGTGCCAGCAGTTTCGGACAGACTAACTATGGCTACACCTTC. Encoded protein: CASSFGQTNYGYTF. The chain recombines TRBV12-3 or TRBV12-4 with TRBJ1-2, with D perhaps matching TRBD1 (6 bases). CDR3 size: 14 residues. The ends were cut back, 3 bases at V and 0 bases at J, with 8 bases in the middle.

The chain uses TRBV20-1 and TRBJ1-2; perhaps TRBD1 as D (6 bases). Germline assignment: CDR1 DFQATT and CDR2 SNEGSKA (reference sequence). The V gene lost 2 bases and the J gene lost 6 bases, with 16 bases spanning the gap. The CDR3 sequence is 14 residues long. This CDR3 reads CSARYPGHIHGYTF. The CDR3 DNA is TGCAGTGCTAGATATCCGGGACACATCCATGGCTACACCTTC.

Worth noting for this clonotype: Given a much more abundant clone one base away, this may be a read error. The chain employs TRBV7-9 and TRBJ1-5; D uncertain. Germline CDR1 is SEHNR and CDR2 is FQNEAQ (reference sequence). CDR3 length equals 15 residues. This CDR3 reads CASSQVIGGNQPQHF. The CDR3 region has the DNA TGCGCCAGCAGCCAAGTTATCGGGGGCAATCAGCCCCAGCATTTT.

This clonotype was seen ten or more times. The CDR3 DNA reads TGTGCCAGCAGCATACCACGGCCCGTCCAGGGTGGGCAGCCCCAGCATTTT. This codes for CASSIPRPVQGGQPQHF. The chain couples TRBV7-9 to TRBJ1-5; D might be TRBD1 (5 bases). Germline CDR1 SEHNR, CDR2 FQNEAQ (reference sequence). CDR3 length: 17 amino acids. V was pared by 5 bases and J by 7 bases, with 24 bases between.

This clonotype was counted ten times or more. The rearrangement uses TRBV7-8 and TRBJ2-7; 10 nucleotides agree with TRBD2. Per the germline V gene, CDR1 is SGHVS and CDR2 is FQNEAQ. J was trimmed by 3 bases and V by 5 bases; bases with no gene match: 13. This CDR3 is 17 amino acids long. The CDR3: CASSAQGAGGPSYEQYF. The CDR3 DNA is TGTGCCAGCAGCGCTCAGGGAGCGGGAGGGCCTAGCTACGAGCAGTACTTC.

This clonotype was counted at least ten times. V gene TRBV20-1 combines with J gene TRBJ2-7; TRBD1 matches 8 bases. J was trimmed by 6 bases and V by 0 bases; bases with no gene match: 10. The CDR3 spans 15 residues. The germline V gene has CDR1 DFQATT and CDR2 SNEGSKA (reference sequence). The CDR3: CSARDQNRGAGEQYF. The CDR3 region has the DNA TGCAGTGCTAGAGATCAGAACAGGGGGGCCGGCGAGCAGTACTTC.

The gene calls are TRBV12-3 or TRBV12-4 and TRBJ2-1, with D possibly TRBD2 on 6 matching bases. V lost 3 bases and J 1 base, leaving 16 bases between the germline ends. The CDR3 has 17 residues. The CDR3 is CASSFTLADPSYNEQFF. CDR3 DNA sequence: TGTGCCAGCAGTTTTACCTTAGCGGATCCTTCCTACAATGAGCAGTTCTTC.

This clonotype was detected many times. The J gene is TRBJ2-4, the V gene TRBV11-2; possibly TRBD2 for D (6 bases). The germline V gene encodes CDR1 SGHAT and CDR2 FQNNGV. V was shortened by 1 base and J by 7 bases, with 11 bases between the two germline ends. The CDR3 has 14 residues. The CDR3 nucleotides are TGTGCCAGCAGCTTAGGCGGGGTAGAGAACATTCAGTACTTC. Protein product: CASSLGGVENIQYF.